This T cell receptor (beta chain) was captured by sequencing in a study of T cells in Graves' hyperthyroidism and ophthalmopathy. The overall study: Any treatment followed the collection of peripheral blood at initial diagnosis.

Authors of the study amplified TCR beta CDR3 regions from RNA transcripts. First-round RT-PCR targeting the TCR CDR3 was performed with the HTBI primer set. TCRdb fed the multiplex PCR reads into MiXCR, producing one record per CDR3 protein. Counted here are some 740,000 distinct CDR3 sequences, approximately 15% occurring once; the ten biggest clones make up roughly 10%. Patients aged 18 to 65 had newly diagnosed hyperthyroidism lasting under 2 months. Clinical symptoms, serum thyroxine, TRAb, thyroid ultrasound and orbital computed tomography informed diagnoses. PBMCs stemmed from 10 ml fresh peripheral blood. This CDR3 is built from 18 residues. The ends lost 6 bases at V and 2 bases at J; junction bases unmatched: 14. Germline CDR1 SGHRS, CDR2 YFSETQ.

The sample was blood. The chain has TRBV5-1 and TRBJ2-3, with 11 bases that match TRBD2. The TCR originated in a woman younger than 35 with Graves' hyperthyroidism. The CDR3 protein is CASTPVGFSGGATDTQYF. The CDR3 bases are TGCGCCAGCACCCCGGTGGGATTTAGCGGGGGGGCCACAGATACGCAGTATTTT.